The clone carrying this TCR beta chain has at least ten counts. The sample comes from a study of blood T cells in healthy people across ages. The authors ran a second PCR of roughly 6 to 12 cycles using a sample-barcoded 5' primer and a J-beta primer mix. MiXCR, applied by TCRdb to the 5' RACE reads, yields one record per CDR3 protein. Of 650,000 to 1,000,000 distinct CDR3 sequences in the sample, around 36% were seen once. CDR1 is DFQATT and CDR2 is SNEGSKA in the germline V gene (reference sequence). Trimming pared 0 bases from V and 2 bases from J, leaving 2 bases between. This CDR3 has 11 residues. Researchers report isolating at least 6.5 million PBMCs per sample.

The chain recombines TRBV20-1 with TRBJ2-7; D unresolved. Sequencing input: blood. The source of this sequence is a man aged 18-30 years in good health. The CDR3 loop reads CSAREAYEQYF. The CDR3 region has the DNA TGCAGTGCTAGAGAAGCCTACGAGCAGTACTTC.